The rows below give T cell receptor beta chains drawn from one sample of a study of spatial heterogeneity in lung cancer. TCRdb redid the calling of the 5' RACE reads with MiXCR, one entry per CDR3 protein. In the table there are around 14,000 distinct CDR3 sequences, less than 14% of which are singletons. Sequenced here: PBMCs, sampled at surgery. These receptors came from a female donor with early-stage non-small cell lung cancer. Each CDR3 is given with its conserved first and last residue. The order of the fields is D gene, V gene, J gene, clone size, CDR3 DNA, CDR3 protein. A D gene is named only where the DNA matches it firmly. The size of a clone is reported for some rows only, either as once, few or many, or as a class for expanded clones.

TRBD2	TRBV9	TRBJ2-7	many	TGTGCCAGCAGCGCCGGGACTAGTGTCTCGGAGCAGTACTTC	CASSAGTSVSEQYF
.	TRBV6-1	TRBJ1-6	many	TGTGCCAGCAACTCACTCCCTGGCACAAATTCACCCCTCCACTTT	CASNSLPGTNSPLHF
TRBD1	TRBV18	TRBJ1-5	many	TGTGCCAGCTCACCGGCGCAGGGGGCAAGCAATCAGCCCCAGCATTTT	CASSPAQGASNQPQHF
TRBD1	TRBV19	TRBJ2-3	many	TGTGCCAGTAGTCCGGACAGGGCGTGGGATACGCAGTATTTT	CASSPDRAWDTQYF
.	TRBV28	TRBJ2-1	many	TGTGCCAGCAGTTTATTAGGGGCGGGAAGTAGGCGCAATGAGCAGTTCTTC	CASSLLGAGSRRNEQFF
.	TRBV12-3/TRBV12-4	TRBJ2-7	many	TGTGCCAGCAGTTGGGGGAACTCCTACGAGCAGTACTTC	CASSWGNSYEQYF
TRBD2	TRBV30	TRBJ2-3	few	TGTGCCTGGAGTGCAAATAGCGGGGCGGCAGATACGCAGTATTTT	CAWSANSGAADTQYF
.	TRBV6-2/TRBV6-3	TRBJ1-1	.	TGTGCCAGCAGTTACTCGGCGAGGGGGTCTTTCTTT	CASSYSARGSFF
.	TRBV20-1	TRBJ2-3	medium-sized	TGCAGTGCTATAGAGGTAGCGGGCACAGATACGCAGTATTTT	CSAIEVAGTDTQYF
TRBD1	TRBV12-3/TRBV12-4	TRBJ1-2	many	TGTGCCAGCAGATTTGGGACAGGGGGAAGTTTTAGCTATGGCTACACCTTC	CASRFGTGGSFSYGYTF
.	TRBV12-3/TRBV12-4	TRBJ1-5	few	TGTGCCAGCAGTTTATGGGCCGTTAGCAATCAGCCCCAGCATTTT	CASSLWAVSNQPQHF
.	TRBV2	TRBJ2-5	few	TGTGCCAGCAGTACTCGACCGTCTGGGGAGACCCAGTACTTC	CASSTRPSGETQYF
.	TRBV5-1	TRBJ2-2	many	TGCGCCAGCAGCTTGGCCGGGGCGAACACCGGGGAGCTGTTTTTT	CASSLAGANTGELFF
.	TRBV6-5	TRBJ1-1	few	TGTGCCAGCAGTTACGGAACAGTCGGCACTGAAGCTTTCTTT	CASSYGTVGTEAFF
TRBD1	TRBV9	TRBJ2-3	medium-sized	TGTGCCAGCAGCGTACAGGGGGCCTATACGCAGTATTTT	CASSVQGAYTQYF
.	TRBV15	TRBJ1-3	medium-sized	TGTGCCACCAGCCCCCGAGGGTCGGCGACGGGGGACACCATATATTTT	CATSPRGSATGDTIYF
.	TRBV7-2	TRBJ1-2	few	TGTGCCAGCAGCTTAAGGGCCCTGTCGCGCGGCTACACCTTC	CASSLRALSRGYTF
.	TRBV28	TRBJ2-4	many	TGTGCCAGCAGTTTAAGCGAGGGGGGCTATAACCAGTACTTC	CASSLSEGGYNQYF
.	TRBV12-3/TRBV12-4	TRBJ2-7	many	TGTGCCAGCAGCCAGAGGTACGAGCAGTACTTC	CASSQRYEQYF
.	TRBV30	TRBJ1-1	many	TGTGCCTGGAGAGCAGGGTATATGGGCACTGAAGCTTTCTTT	CAWRAGYMGTEAFF
.	TRBV28	TRBJ2-1	medium-sized	TGTGCCAGCAGTGGGACGGCGTCTTTCAATGAGCAGTTCTTC	CASSGTASFNEQFF
TRBD1	TRBV2	TRBJ1-1	many	TGTGCCAGCGGACAGGGAATAACGGCTGAAGCTTTCTTT	CASGQGITAEAFF
.	TRBV7-6	TRBJ2-3	many	TGTGCCAGCAGCTACCGAGGACAGACCAGCACAGATACGCAGTATTTT	CASSYRGQTSTDTQYF
TRBD1	TRBV19	TRBJ2-7	many	TGTGCCAGTAGTTCTTCCGGGACAGGGACGCGCGAGCAGTACTTC	CASSSSGTGTREQYF